Listed below are T cell receptor beta chains from one sample, sequenced in a study of CD8 T cells in ankylosing spondylitis. MiXCR, run by TCRdb on the 5' RACE reads, gives a single entry per CDR3 protein. In the table there are 50,000 to 60,000 distinct CDR3 sequences, about 7% of which are singletons. Sample: blood, either unsorted or a sorted T cell fraction (not recorded which). Receptors originate from a female donor with ankylosing spondylitis or in good health (not recorded which). The CDR3 runs from the conserved cysteine through the conserved F or W.

v_gene	len	j_gene	CDR3aa
TRBV5-1	19	TRBJ2-2	CASSVGPARTGSGSGELFF
TRBV11-3	23	TRBJ2-6	CASSFVQTLSGGSPRSGANVLTF
TRBV4-3	15	TRBJ2-1	CASSQKRGSYNEQFF
TRBV7-9	14	TRBJ2-3	CASSFPGGRNTQYF
TRBV7-2	13	TRBJ1-1	CASSFEDDPEAFF
TRBV7-3	14	TRBJ1-1	CASSRTGASGEAFF
TRBV2	12	TRBJ1-5	CASSLYDVAQHF
TRBV12-3/TRBV12-4	13	TRBJ1-2	CASSFLNEIGYTF
TRBV12-3/TRBV12-4	13	TRBJ1-1	CATYYPGGTEAFF
TRBV28	17	TRBJ1-4	CASSLFAWTGYYEKLFF
TRBV12-3/TRBV12-4	14	TRBJ1-2	CASSPQGGDYGYTF
TRBV5-1	14	TRBJ2-3	CASSPLPGTDTQYF
TRBV18	15	TRBJ1-2	CASSPGTGDIPGYTF
TRBV29-1	12	TRBJ1-2	CSVGGQIYGYTF
TRBV5-1	15	TRBJ2-5	CASSLTTSGLGTQYF
TRBV5-1	16	TRBJ2-2	CASSWLAGGGTGELFF
TRBV7-2	15	TRBJ2-7	CASSFTGTGTYEQYF
TRBV18	15	TRBJ1-6	CASSHGTVNNSPLHF
TRBV28	15	TRBJ2-3	CASSFRGRGTDTQYF
TRBV28	15	TRBJ2-7	CASSPGHLCTYEQYF
TRBV12-3/TRBV12-4	14	TRBJ1-2	CASRITQGAVGYTF
TRBV27	15	TRBJ1-5	CASSPDRGWFQPQHF
TRBV6-1	18	TRBJ2-3	CASSRLNLAGGPPDTQYF
TRBV7-8	14	TRBJ2-3	CASSLGVYTDTQYF
TRBV5-1	14	TRBJ2-7	CASSLPGQTYEQYF
TRBV20-1	18	TRBJ1-1	CSARARGLWGADDTEAFF
TRBV13	16	TRBJ2-3	CASSLQRDRGTDTQYF
TRBV15	17	TRBJ2-5	CATSRSPGTPYQETQYF
TRBV7-3	16	TRBJ2-7	CASSQTTGTGTYEQYF
TRBV20-1	14	TRBJ2-1	CSARASWGYNEQFF
TRBV28	13	TRBJ1-2	CASSFRLSYGYTF
TRBV6-2/TRBV6-3	15	TRBJ2-5	CASSYYKTGEETQYF
TRBV12-3/TRBV12-4	12	TRBJ2-7	CASSTGGFEQYF
TRBV12-3/TRBV12-4	14	TRBJ1-1	CASSLEPGGREAFF
TRBV4-3	13	TRBJ2-7	CASSPRGDYEQYF
TRBV5-1	15	TRBJ1-1	CASSSTRGQGTEAFF
TRBV11-2	14	TRBJ1-1	CASSLERQYTEAFF
TRBV5-1	16	TRBJ2-3	CASSLGSSGNTDTQYF
TRBV6-1	13	TRBJ1-3	CASSRNRFDTIYF
TRBV5-1	15	TRBJ2-1	CASSFSAPSYNEQFF
TRBV7-9	16	TRBJ2-7	CASIPPLAGGLREQYF
TRBV30	14	TRBJ1-4	CAWSAGQVREKLFF
TRBV12-3/TRBV12-4	13	TRBJ1-1	CASSAQGNTEAFF
TRBV12-5	15	TRBJ2-1	CASGLDPRVRNEQFF
TRBV6-2/TRBV6-3	16	TRBJ2-2	CASSSTRATFTGELFF
TRBV20-1	15	TRBJ1-6	CSARVATGGLSPLHF
TRBV5-6	15	TRBJ2-3	CASSFRDRITDTQYF
TRBV28	14	TRBJ1-1	CASGVGARGTEAFF
TRBV27	15	TRBJ1-5	CASSAGLRDNQPQHF
TRBV7-2	13	TRBJ1-3	CASSGPSGNTIYF
TRBV12-3/TRBV12-4	17	TRBJ2-5	CASSLAFNPVVQETQYF